The sequence of this TCR beta chain was determined in a study of T cell responses to AZD1222 COVID-19 vaccine. Data came from immunoSEQ multiplex PCR; TCRdb stores just in-frame clones and leaves some out. The data contain tens of thousands of clones, about 88% of them singletons. With 4 bases removed from V and 0 bases from J, the gap between germline ends came to 4 bases. The CDR3 spans 12 residues. Study observations and caveats: At baseline, seropositivity was found in only a handful of AZD1222 recipients. The study sampled repertoires only after the peak T cell response. CD4 TCRs covered the whole spike, strongest at regions 160-218 and 743-854. A reported finding is that nearly half of spike-specific TCRs target unmutated variant regions.

This clone was recorded only once. Its matching antigen is unknown. The V call is TRBV12-3 or TRBV12-4, the J call TRBJ2-7; D is unclear. The sequencing here drew on peripheral blood, taken on day 0 of AZD1222 vaccination. The receptor's source is an adult in good health. In nucleotides, the CDR3 is TGTGCCAGCAGTTCCGCCTCCTACGAGCAGTACTTC. This codes for CASSSASYEQYF.